Listed below are T cell receptor beta chains from one sample, sequenced in a study of blood T cell repertoires in COVID-19. Generated by immunoSEQ multiplex PCR, the TCRdb table keeps only in-frame clones and is missing some. The sample includes about 260,000 clones, approximately 86% of them seen just once. Sequencing was done on a sample of peripheral blood. Source of these receptors: a man aged 25 to 45 with active or convalescent COVID-19. CDR3s include the opening cysteine and the closing phenylalanine or tryptophan. A D gene is named only where the DNA matches it firmly. Clone size is shown for a subset of rows, as once, few, many or a class of expanded clone.

cdr3_length	d_call	v_call	j_call	clone_size	cdr3_nt	cdr3_aa
12	.	TRBV5-1	TRBJ2-7	.	TGCGCCAGCAGCTTGGCGGGATCCGAGCAGTACTTC	CASSLAGSEQYF
13	.	TRBV11-2	TRBJ2-2	once	TGTGCCAGCAGCTTATCCGGCACCGGGGAGCTGTTTTTT	CASSLSGTGELFF
14	.	TRBV10-3	TRBJ2-1	.	TGTGCCATCAGACGACAGGGACTGGACAATGAGCAGTTCTTC	CAIRRQGLDNEQFF
14	.	TRBV6-5	TRBJ1-6	.	TGTGCCAGCAGTTACAGGGGTTATAATTCACCCCTCCACTTT	CASSYRGYNSPLHF
16	.	TRBV19	TRBJ2-1	.	TGTGCCAGTAGTGCCGGTGGAGCGTCGGTCTACAATGAGCAGTTCTTC	CASSAGGASVYNEQFF
16	.	TRBV11-3	TRBJ2-6	.	TGTGCCAGCAGTCCGGGACTCCACTCTGGGGCCAACGTCCTGACTTTC	CASSPGLHSGANVLTF
14	TRBD1	TRBV2	TRBJ1-5	.	TGTGCCAGCAGTGAGGGACAGGGGCCTCAGCCCCAGCATTTT	CASSEGQGPQPQHF
15	.	TRBV5-1	TRBJ2-1	.	TGCGCCAGCAGCTTGGCCACAGGCACCTACAATGAGCAGTTCTTC	CASSLATGTYNEQFF
13	.	TRBV12-3/TRBV12-4	TRBJ2-7	.	TGTGCCAGCAGGGAACAGGCGCGATACGAGCAGTACTTC	CASREQARYEQYF
15	TRBD1	TRBV6-5	TRBJ1-5	.	TGTGCCAGCAGGAAGCAGGGGGAAAGCAATCAGCCCCAGCATTTT	CASRKQGESNQPQHF
11	.	TRBV19	TRBJ1-1	.	TGTGCCACGTCAGCGGGCACTGAAGCTTTCTTT	CATSAGTEAFF
13	.	TRBV12-3/TRBV12-4	TRBJ1-5	.	TGTGCCAGCAGTTTGGAGGGGCCACAGCCCCAGCATTTT	CASSLEGPQPQHF
13	TRBD1	TRBV12-3/TRBV12-4	TRBJ1-1	.	TGTGCCAGCAGTTTCGGGGCGACAGGGAGTTCTTTCTTT	CASSFGATGSSFF
16	TRBD2	TRBV5-5	TRBJ2-3	.	TGTGCCAGCAGCGGGATAGCGGGGGCCACCACAGATACGCAGTATTTT	CASSGIAGATTDTQYF
12	TRBD1	TRBV19	TRBJ1-1	few	TGTGCCAGTAGGGGACAGCGCACTGAAGCTTTCTTT	CASRGQRTEAFF
12	.	TRBV7-2	TRBJ2-7	.	TGTGCCAGCAGACAGGGTATGGACGAGCAGTACTTC	CASRQGMDEQYF
14	.	TRBV13	TRBJ2-7	.	TGTGCCAGCAGCTTCGGGGGAAACTCCTACGAGCAGTACTTC	CASSFGGNSYEQYF
14	TRBD2	TRBV14	TRBJ2-3	.	TGTGCCAGCAGCCGAGGACTAGGCGCAGATACGCAGTATTTT	CASSRGLGADTQYF
15	TRBD1	TRBV7-9	TRBJ1-1	few	TGTGCCAGCACCCCCCCGGGACAGCAGAACACTGAAGCTTTCTTT	CASTPPGQQNTEAFF
18	TRBD2	TRBV3-1/TRBV3-2	TRBJ2-5	once	TGTGCCAGCAGCCAGGGTAAGATAGAAGCGGGGGGGTTAGAGACCCAGTACTTC	CASSQGKIEAGGLETQYF
12	.	TRBV10-3	TRBJ2-7	few	TGTGCCATCGCAGCGGGCGGCCGCGAGCAGTACTTC	CAIAAGGREQYF
16	TRBD2	TRBV9	TRBJ2-2	.	TGTGCCAGCAGCGTCGGACTAGCGGGGAACACCGGGGAGCTGTTTTTT	CASSVGLAGNTGELFF
16	TRBD2	TRBV20-1	TRBJ2-2	.	TGCAGTGCTAGTCTAGCGGGGGCTACGAACACCGGGGAGCTGTTTTTT	CSASLAGATNTGELFF
14	TRBD2	TRBV2	TRBJ2-7	.	TGTGCCAGTCGCGGACTAGCGGGGAGCCACGAGCAGTACTTC	CASRGLAGSHEQYF
17	.	TRBV4-1	TRBJ1-1	few	TGCGCCAGCAGCCAAGAGACAGGTTCGGGATTATACACTGAAGCTTTCTTT	CASSQETGSGLYTEAFF
17	.	TRBV19	TRBJ1-5	few	TGTGCCAGTACCAAACTTCGGAGTGGCGGGAGCAATCAGCCCCAGCATTTT	CASTKLRSGGSNQPQHF
15	.	TRBV18	TRBJ1-1	once	TGTGCCAGCTCACCACAAGGGGACATGAACACTGAAGCTTTCTTT	CASSPQGDMNTEAFF
15	TRBD2	TRBV3-1/TRBV3-2	TRBJ2-7	.	TGTGCCAGCAGCCAAGATCGGGGGGGCAGGTACGAGCAGTACTTC	CASSQDRGGRYEQYF
14	TRBD1	TRBV19	TRBJ2-7	.	TGTGCCAGTAGTATGGCTCACAGGGGCTACGAGCAGTACTTC	CASSMAHRGYEQYF
19	TRBD1	TRBV4-3	TRBJ1-1	.	TGCGCCAGCAGCCAAGATGGCCGGGACAGCTACTACATGAACACTGAAGCTTTCTTT	CASSQDGRDSYYMNTEAFF
15	.	TRBV6-5	TRBJ2-7	.	TGTGCCAGCAGTTACCAGGGTGGGTTTTTTTTAGAGCAGTACTTC	CASSYQGGFFLEQYF
16	.	TRBV5-5	TRBJ2-3	.	TGTGCCAGCAGCTTGGTTTGGGCGGGGAACCTAGATACGCAGTATTTT	CASSLVWAGNLDTQYF